A single sample gave rise to the 12 T cell receptor beta chains below, sequenced in a study of T cells in Graves' hyperthyroidism and ophthalmopathy. RNA transcripts gave rise to amplified TCR beta CDR3 regions. The HTBI primer set was used in a first-round RT-PCR of the TCR CDR3. TCRdb reprocessed the multiplex PCR reads with MiXCR, giving one entry per CDR3 protein. Among about 690,000 distinct CDR3 sequences listed, roughly a sixth were seen once. The sequencing input was blood. The receptors originated from a man aged 50-59 years with Graves' hyperthyroidism.

This clonotype was seen a handful of times. CDR3 DNA sequence: TGTGCCAGTAGTCCCCTGACTGAAGTCTATGGCTACACCTTC. It encodes CASSPLTEVYGYTF. The chain is built from TRBV19 and TRBJ1-2, with unresolved D. Germline lookup yields CDR1 LNHDA and CDR2 SQIVND (reference sequence). Trimming took off 5 bases at V and 4 bases at J, with 14 bases between the two ends. The CDR3 contains 14 residues. The whole variable domain, remainder taken from reference TRBV19 and TRBJ1-2, is DGGITQSPKYLFRKEGQNVTLSCEQNLNHDAMYWYRQDPGQGLRLIYYSQIVNDFQKGDIAEGYSVSREKKESFPLTVTSAQKNPTAFYLCASSPLTEVYGYTFGSGTRLTVV.

This clonotype was observed many times. The genes are TRBV28 and TRBJ2-2; 7 bases align to TRBD1. Trimming cost V 2 bases and J 3 bases; bases outside gene matches: 3. Germline CDR1 reads MDHEN; CDR2 reads SYDVKM. There are 15 residues in the CDR3. DNA of the CDR3: TGTGCCAGCAGTTTAACGGGACAGTACACCGGGGAGCTGTTTTTT. Translation gives CASSLTGQYTGELFF. The full variable domain, rest sourced from reference TRBV28 and TRBJ2-2, is DVKVTQSSRYLVKRTGEKVFLECVQDMDHENMFWYRQDPGLGLRLIYFSYDVKMKEKGDIPEGYSVSREKKERFSLILESASTNQTSMYLCASSLTGQYTGELFFGEGSRLTVL.

The J gene is TRBJ1-2, the V gene TRBV30; D ambiguous. The CDR3 contains 13 residues. CDR1 and CDR2 (germline): GTSNPN, SVGIG (reference sequence). With 7 bases removed from V and 5 bases from J, the gap between germline ends came to 17 bases. The CDR3 reads CALTTLRGYGYTF. The CDR3 bases are TGTGCCTTAACGACACTACGAGGGTATGGCTACACCTTC.

In its sample, this clonotype was seen many times. This sequence joins TRBV7-2 and TRBJ1-2, with D possibly matching TRBD1 (5 bases). V lost 4 bases and J 2 bases, leaving 11 bases between the germline ends. Germline V gene data show CDR1 as SGHTA and CDR2 as FQGNSA. This CDR3 contains 14 residues. Written as DNA, the CDR3 is TGTGCCAGCAGCTCCGCCGGGGGGAACTATGGCTACACCTTC. Translation gives CASSSAGGNYGYTF.

CDR3 sequence reads: CASSAGTGANNSPLHF. CDR3 in DNA: TGTGCCAGCAGTGCCGGGACAGGGGCGAATAATTCACCCCTCCACTTT. This rearrangement joins TRBV2 to TRBJ1-6, with 10 bases matching TRBD1. The germline V gene has CDR1 SNHLY and CDR2 FYNNEI. The CDR3 runs to 16 residues. Unmatched junction bases numbered 5, after V lost 4 bases and J lost 5 bases.

This clonotype was seen at least ten times. The rearrangement links TRBV6-2 or TRBV6-3 to TRBJ1-5; D might be TRBD1 (5 bases). The CDR3 length is 16 residues. Germline-derived CDR1 and CDR2 are MNHEY and SVGEGT. V was shortened by 2 bases and J by 2 bases, with 13 bases between the two germline ends. The DNA of the CDR3 is TGTGCCAGCAGTTACCGTGTAGGGGTTGGCAATCAGCCCCAGCATTTT. This gives the protein CASSYRVGVGNQPQHF.

This clonotype was counted at least ten times. This rearrangement joins TRBV28 to TRBJ1-2; D might be TRBD1 (5 bases). The germline CDR1 and CDR2 sequences are MDHEN and SYDVKM. This CDR3 is 13 amino acids long. V was shortened by 6 bases and J by 4 bases, with 12 bases between the two germline ends. As DNA, the CDR3 is TGTGCCAGCAGCTCCCGGGACGGCTATGGCTACACCTTC. Its protein product is CASSSRDGYGYTF.

This clonotype was counted at least ten times. V gene TRBV7-9 combines with J gene TRBJ2-5, with 11 bases that match TRBD2. This CDR3 region has 16 residues. J lost 3 bases, V lost 2 bases, and 5 bases had no gene match. CDR1 and CDR2 (germline): SEHNR, FQNEAQ (reference sequence). The CDR3 region has the DNA TGTGCCAGCAGCTTAATCCTAGCGGGAGGAGAAGAGACCCAGTACTTC. Amino acids: CASSLILAGGEETQYF.

This clonotype was seen ten or more times. The chain has TRBV12-3 or TRBV12-4 and TRBJ2-4; no definite D call. Trimming cost V 5 bases and J 2 bases, with 28 bases left between them. This CDR3 comprises 20 residues. In DNA, the CDR3 is TGTGCCAGCAGTCATAACCCACGGTACATACTGGAAGGGTCCAAAAACATTCAGTACTTC. It codes for CASSHNPRYILEGSKNIQYF.

This clonotype was counted many times. The genes are TRBV6-1 and TRBJ1-5; perhaps TRBD1 as D (6 bases). The CDR3 has 14 residues. V dropped 5 bases and J dropped 4 bases, with 12 bases sitting between them. Germline CDR1 MNHNS, CDR2 SASEGT. The CDR3: CASSTPGTNQPQHF. The CDR3, as DNA: TGTGCCAGCAGTACCCCCGGGACAAATCAGCCCCAGCATTTT.

The chain recombines TRBV20-1 with TRBJ1-1, with 9 bases fitting TRBD1. CDR1 is DFQATT, CDR2 SNEGSKA, per germline (reference sequence). J was trimmed by 4 bases and V by 2 bases; bases with no gene match: 5. There are 14 residues in the CDR3. CDR3 sequence: CSARRGQGGTEAFF. DNA of the CDR3: TGCAGTGCTAGACGGGGACAGGGAGGCACTGAAGCTTTCTTT.

This chain links TRBV10-3 with TRBJ1-3; no firm D call. This CDR3 is built from 16 residues. V was cut by 10 bases and J by 0 bases, with 19 bases left in between. Germline values: CDR1 ENHRY, CDR2 SYGVKD. The CDR3 DNA sequence: TGTGCCACCTCACCCTTGACATCTCTCTCTGGAAACACCATATATTTT. Protein product: CATSPLTSLSGNTIYF.